This T cell receptor (beta chain) stems from a study of blood T cell repertoires in COVID-19. Across the study: COVID-19 samples, acute and convalescent, were from the United States, Italy and Spain.

The length of the CDR3 is 15 residues. V was cut by 0 bases and J by 4 bases, with 13 bases left in between. Germline CDR1 and CDR2: MGHRA and YSYEKL. Produced via immunoSEQ multiplex PCR; TCRdb's table is partial and in-frame only. The sample contains about 280,000 clones, less than 95% of which appear only once. The age range of participants was 18 to 89 years, with residence in roughly 25 US areas. Assignments of participants to cohorts depended upon their own reported clinical history. Participants classified as exposed had met a COVID-19 case within 2 weeks before study entry. This sequence originates from a man aged 40-49 years who had been exposed to COVID-19. The chain joins TRBV4-1 to TRBJ2-7; TRBD2 is a possible D gene (7 bases). Sequenced sample: PBMCs or T cells enriched from blood (not recorded which). The CDR3 DNA follows: TGCGCCAGCAGCCAAGAAGGGGGGGCGCCGTACGAGCAGTACTTC. Translated: CASSQEGGAPYEQYF.